This TCR beta chain was sequenced in a study of shared clonotypes between healthy human individuals. Each subset's genomic DNA was shared equally among a number of immunoSEQ plates. Assay used: immunoSEQ multiplex PCR; TCRdb lists only in-frame clones, some missing. The sample contains around 450,000 clones, about 85% of which appear only once. V shed 5 bases, J shed 0 bases, and the junction held 5 bases outside the gene matches. CDR1 is SGHAT and CDR2 is FQNNGV in the germline V gene. This CDR3 has 16 amino acids. V gene TRBV11-2 combines with J gene TRBJ2-3; 10 bases map to TRBD2. The material sequenced was PBMCs. The clonotype was recovered from a woman aged 40 to 49 in good health. Some clones in this sample may be carry-over from other donors' samples. In nucleotides, the CDR3 is TGTGCCAGCAGCCGTCGGACTAGCGGAAGCACAGATACGCAGTATTTT. As protein: CASSRRTSGSTDTQYF.